These T cell receptor beta chains were read from a single sample in a study of CD8 T cell repertoires and HIV-1 epitope variants. TCRdb's copy holds only in-frame clones and misses some; the assay was immunoSEQ multiplex PCR. The sample lists about 2,100 clones, around 70% occurring once. What these receptors recognize is not known. Sequencing used cultured CD8+ T cells derived from PBMCs. The source of these receptors is a male donor with HIV. CDR3s include the opening cysteine and the closing phenylalanine or tryptophan. A D gene is named only where the DNA matches it firmly. Size tells how often a clone was seen (once, few, many) or the class of an expanded clone, and some rows leave it out.

-,TRBV7-9,TRBJ2-1,-,TGTGCCAGCAGCTTAGAGGGGAGCTCCTACAATGAGCAGTTCTTC,CASSLEGSSYNEQFF
-,TRBV5-1,TRBJ2-7,TRBD1,TGCGCCAGCAGCTCCCCCGAGACAGGGAGCCACGAGCAGTACTTC,CASSSPETGSHEQYF
-,TRBV27,TRBJ2-1,-,TGTGCCAGCAGTTTCAGGGTGTCAGCGGGTGAGCAGTTCTTC,CASSFRVSAGEQFF
-,TRBV5-6,TRBJ2-7,TRBD1,TGTGCCAGCAGCTGGCAGTCGACCAGGGGGCTATACGAGCAGTACTTC,CASSWQSTRGLYEQYF
once,TRBV29-1,TRBJ1-4,TRBD1,TGCAGCGTTGAAGAGGTGGGACAGGAGGGTGAAAAACTGTTTTTT,CSVEEVGQEGEKLFF
once,TRBV28,TRBJ1-1,-,TGTGCCAGCAGTTTATGGGGAACGGGGAGCACTGAAGCTTTCTTT,CASSLWGTGSTEAFF
-,TRBV2,TRBJ2-2,-,TGTGCCAGCAGTGACTACGTTAAAACGAACACCGGGGAGCTGTTTTTT,CASSDYVKTNTGELFF
-,TRBV2,TRBJ2-2,-,TGTGCCAGCAGTGAGTTTCAGGGGCAGGACACCGGGGAGCTGTTTTTT,CASSEFQGQDTGELFF
-,TRBV6-5,TRBJ2-5,TRBD2,TGTGCCAGCAGTTACTCCGGGACTAGCGGCCAAGAGACCCAGTACTTC,CASSYSGTSGQETQYF
-,TRBV5-4,TRBJ2-5,TRBD1,TGTGCCAGCAGCTTGGCCGGGGGACAGGGGGATCAAGAGACCCAGTACTTC,CASSLAGGQGDQETQYF
-,TRBV5-3,TRBJ2-1,TRBD2,TGTGCCAGAAGCGCCCTACCTAGCGGCCCTAGCTCCTACAATGAGCAGTTCTTC,CARSALPSGPSSYNEQFF
once,TRBV6-1,TRBJ2-7,-,TGTGCCAGCAGTGAAGTAATTTGGGGATACGAGCAGTACTTC,CASSEVIWGYEQYF
-,TRBV5-5,TRBJ1-5,-,TGTGCCAGCAGCGATCACAATCAGCCCCAGCATTTT,CASSDHNQPQHF
-,TRBV13,TRBJ2-1,TRBD2,TGTGCCAGCAGCTTATTGTGGACTAGCGGGATGGGAGAGCAGTTCTTC,CASSLLWTSGMGEQFF
-,TRBV28,TRBJ2-1,TRBD1,TGTGCCAGCAGTTTAATCAGGGGGTCCTACAATGAGCAGTTCTTC,CASSLIRGSYNEQFF
-,TRBV2,TRBJ2-7,TRBD1,TGTGCCAGCAGTGATGACAGGGCTGAGCAGTACTTC,CASSDDRAEQYF
-,TRBV6-6,TRBJ1-5,-,TGTGCCAGCGGGCCAGAGGCTACTGGGCCCCAGCATTTT,CASGPEATGPQHF
-,TRBV7-2,TRBJ2-1,TRBD1,TGTGCCAGCAGCACTATAGGCGTCCGGGGACAGTCCTACAATGAGCAGTTCTTC,CASSTIGVRGQSYNEQFF
-,TRBV18,TRBJ1-4,-,TGTGCCAGCTCACCCCCGGCGACAACTAATGAAAAACTGTTTTTT,CASSPPATTNEKLFF
-,TRBV6-5,TRBJ1-1,TRBD1,TGTGCCAGCAGGCGGACAGGGGGCCTGACTGAAGCTTTCTTT,CASRRTGGLTEAFF
-,TRBV5-5,TRBJ2-1,TRBD2,TGTGCCAGCAGCTTGGCGGGACTAGGGGCCAATGAGCAGTTCTTC,CASSLAGLGANEQFF
few,TRBV6-5,TRBJ1-1,TRBD1,TGTGCCAGCAGTTACTCGGACAGGCTTAGGACTGAAGCTTTCTTT,CASSYSDRLRTEAFF